These T cell receptor beta chains were read from a single sample in a study of T cell responses to AZD1222 COVID-19 vaccine. Produced via immunoSEQ multiplex PCR; TCRdb's table is partial and in-frame only. The data show 100,000 to 150,000 clones, 85% to 95% seen once. Sample: peripheral blood, taken 28 days after the second AZD1222 dose. These receptors were collected from an adult who received the AZD1222 COVID-19 vaccine. CDR3s include the opening cysteine and the closing phenylalanine or tryptophan. The D gene is left open where the match is weak. A clone size is listed for some rows: how often the clone was seen (once, few, many), or a class if it is expanded.

NA	NA	11	TRBV19	TRBJ2-2	TGTGCCAGTAGTATGGGCGGGGAGCTGTTTTTT	CASSMGGELFF
NA	NA	15	TRBV4-1	TRBJ1-2	TGCGCCAGCAGCCGCGGGCCTGCCGGGGGCTATGGCTACACCTTC	CASSRGPAGGYGYTF
TRBD1	NA	16	TRBV7-9	TRBJ1-2	TGTGCCAGCAGCTCGGACAGGGTAATGAGGGTGCAGGGCTACACCTTC	CASSSDRVMRVQGYTF
NA	NA	14	TRBV6-1	TRBJ1-3	TGTGCCAGCAGTGAACTAGGCAGTGGAAACACCATATATTTT	CASSELGSGNTIYF
NA	NA	15	TRBV4-1	TRBJ2-7	TGCGCCAGCAGCCACCTCGGACGAGGCTCCTACGAGCAGTACTTC	CASSHLGRGSYEQYF
TRBD1	NA	14	TRBV9	TRBJ1-3	TGTGCCAGCAGCGCCGGGACAGCTGGAAACACCATATATTTT	CASSAGTAGNTIYF
NA	NA	13	TRBV25-1	TRBJ1-1	TGTGCCAGCAGAGGACCTTCGAACACTGAAGCTTTCTTT	CASRGPSNTEAFF
NA	NA	14	TRBV10-3	TRBJ1-2	TGTGCCATTCTCTCGGGGCTCTCGTCCTATGGCTACACCTTC	CAILSGLSSYGYTF
NA	NA	11	TRBV20-1	TRBJ1-2	TGCAGTGCTAGAGTTACCTATGGCTACACCTTC	CSARVTYGYTF
NA	few	14	TRBV7-2	TRBJ2-5	TGTGCCAGCAGCCACCCCGGGGCGGCGGAGACCCAGTACTTC	CASSHPGAAETQYF
TRBD1	once	16	TRBV6-1	TRBJ2-2	TGTGCCAGCAGTGGCCGGGACAGGAATGTCAACGGGGAGCTGTTTTTT	CASSGRDRNVNGELFF
NA	NA	13	TRBV5-1	TRBJ2-7	TGCGCCAGCAGCTTGGCCTCCCAGGGTGAGCAGTACTTC	CASSLASQGEQYF
TRBD1	NA	16	TRBV6-6	TRBJ2-2	TGTGCCAGCAGTCGGGACAGCACATCGAACACCGGGGAGCTGTTTTTT	CASSRDSTSNTGELFF
NA	NA	13	TRBV19	TRBJ2-5	TGTGCCAGTAGCTCCCAAGGGGAAGAGACCCAGTACTTC	CASSSQGEETQYF
NA	NA	15	TRBV7-2	TRBJ1-3	TGTGCCAGCAGCCACGATACAGGGACTGGAAACACCATATATTTT	CASSHDTGTGNTIYF
TRBD2	NA	16	TRBV9	TRBJ2-1	TGTGCCAGCAGCCCCCGTCGGAGCGGGAGGTACAATGAGCAGTTCTTC	CASSPRRSGRYNEQFF
NA	few	12	TRBV5-4	TRBJ2-1	TGTGCCAGCAGCCGATCAAACTTTAAGCAGTTCTTC	CASSRSNFKQFF
NA	NA	14	TRBV5-1	TRBJ1-1	TGCGCCAGCAGCTTGATCGGGTCGCACACTGAAGCTTTCTTT	CASSLIGSHTEAFF
TRBD1	NA	15	TRBV5-1	TRBJ2-2	TGCGCCAGCGTTCGGGACAGGCCTACCACCGGGGAGCTGTTTTTT	CASVRDRPTTGELFF
NA	once	16	TRBV3-1/TRBV3-2	TRBJ2-1	TGTGCCAGCAGCCAAGACCACGCCTCCTTCCACAATGAGCAGTTCTTC	CASSQDHASFHNEQFF
NA	NA	13	TRBV7-2	TRBJ2-7	TGTGCCAGCAGCTTGGGGGGGCCCTACGAGCAGTACTTC	CASSLGGPYEQYF
NA	once	15	TRBV21-1	TRBJ2-1	TGTGCCAGCAGAACTAGCGGGAGACTAAGTGATGAGCAGTTCTTC	CASRTSGRLSDEQFF